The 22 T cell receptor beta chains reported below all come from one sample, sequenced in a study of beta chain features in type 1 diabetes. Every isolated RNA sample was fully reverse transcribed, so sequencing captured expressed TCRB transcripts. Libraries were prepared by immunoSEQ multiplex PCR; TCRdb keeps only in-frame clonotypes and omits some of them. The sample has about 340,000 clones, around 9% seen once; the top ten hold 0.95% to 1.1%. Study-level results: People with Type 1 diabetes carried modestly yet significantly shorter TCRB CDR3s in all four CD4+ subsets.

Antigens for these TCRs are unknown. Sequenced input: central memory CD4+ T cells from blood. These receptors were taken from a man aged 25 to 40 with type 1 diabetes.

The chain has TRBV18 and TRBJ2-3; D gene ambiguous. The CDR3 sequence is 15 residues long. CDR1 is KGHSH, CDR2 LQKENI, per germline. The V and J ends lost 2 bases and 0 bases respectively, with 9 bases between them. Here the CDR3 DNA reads TGTGCCAGCTCACCAAGAAAACCTAGCACAGATACGCAGTATTTT. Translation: CASSPRKPSTDTQYF.

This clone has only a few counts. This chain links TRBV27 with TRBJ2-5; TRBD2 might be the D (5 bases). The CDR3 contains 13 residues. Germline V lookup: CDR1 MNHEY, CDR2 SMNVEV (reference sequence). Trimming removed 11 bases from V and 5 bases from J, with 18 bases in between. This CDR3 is CACSVRPGETQYF. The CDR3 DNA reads TGTGCCTGTAGCGTCCGACCGGGCGAGACCCAGTACTTC.

This CDR3 is CASSLSENEKLFF. The CDR3, as DNA: TGCGCCAGCAGCTTGTCAGAGAATGAAAAACTGTTTTTT. The gene calls are TRBV5-1 and TRBJ1-4; no reliable D call. Germline V gives CDR1 SGHRS, CDR2 YFSETQ. Trimming shortened V by 1 base and J by 5 bases, and 6 bases separated the two germline ends. CDR3 length: 13 amino acids.

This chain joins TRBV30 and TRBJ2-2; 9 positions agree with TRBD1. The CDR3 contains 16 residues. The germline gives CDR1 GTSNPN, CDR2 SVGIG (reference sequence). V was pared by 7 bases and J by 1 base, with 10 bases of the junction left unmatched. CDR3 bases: TGTGCCTTCGCGTTATTGGGACAGGGGAACACCGGGGAGCTGTTTTTT. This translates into CAFALLGQGNTGELFF.

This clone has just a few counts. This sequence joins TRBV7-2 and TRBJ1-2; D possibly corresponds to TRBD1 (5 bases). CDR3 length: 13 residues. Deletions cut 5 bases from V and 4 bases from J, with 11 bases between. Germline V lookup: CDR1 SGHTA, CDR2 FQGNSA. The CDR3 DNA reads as TGTGCCAGCAGCGGGCAGGGAGCCTATGGCTACACCTTC. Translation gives CASSGQGAYGYTF. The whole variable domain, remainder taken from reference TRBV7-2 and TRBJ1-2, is GAGVSQSPSNKVTEKGKDVELRCDPISGHTALYWYRQSLGQGLEFLIYFQGNSAPDKSGLPSDRFSAERTGGSVSTLTIQRTQQEDSAVYLCASSGQGAYGYTFGSGTRLTVV.

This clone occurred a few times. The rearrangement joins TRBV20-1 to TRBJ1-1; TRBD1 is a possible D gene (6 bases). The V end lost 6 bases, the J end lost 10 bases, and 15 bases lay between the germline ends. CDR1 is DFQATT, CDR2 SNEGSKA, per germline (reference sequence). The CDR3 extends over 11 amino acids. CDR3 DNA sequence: TGCAGTGCCAGGGGCGCGCTAGGAGCTTTCTTT. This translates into CSARGALGAFF.

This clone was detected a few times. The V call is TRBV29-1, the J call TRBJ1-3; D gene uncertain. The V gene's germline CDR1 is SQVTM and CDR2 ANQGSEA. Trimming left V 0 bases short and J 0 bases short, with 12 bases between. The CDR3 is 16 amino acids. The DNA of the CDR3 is TGCAGCGTTGAAGATCCCAGGAGAGTCTCTGGAAACACCATATATTTT. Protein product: CSVEDPRRVSGNTIYF. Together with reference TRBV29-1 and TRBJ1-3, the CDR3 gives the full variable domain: SAVISQKPSRDICQRGTSLTIQCQVDSQVTMMFWYRQQPGQSLTLIATANQGSEATYESGFVIDKFPISRPNLTFSTLTVSNMSPEDSSIYLCSVEDPRRVSGNTIYFGEGSWLTVV.

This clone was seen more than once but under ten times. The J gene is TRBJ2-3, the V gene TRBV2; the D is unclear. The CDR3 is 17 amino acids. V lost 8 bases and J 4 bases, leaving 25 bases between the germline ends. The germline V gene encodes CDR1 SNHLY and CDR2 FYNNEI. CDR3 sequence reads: CASQQWASVDAADTQYF. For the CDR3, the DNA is TGTGCCAGCCAGCAGTGGGCCAGCGTAGACGCCGCAGATACGCAGTATTTT.

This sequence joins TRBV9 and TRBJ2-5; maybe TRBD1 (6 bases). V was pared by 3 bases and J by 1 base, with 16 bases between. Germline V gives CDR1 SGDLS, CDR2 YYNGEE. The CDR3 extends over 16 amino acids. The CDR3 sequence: CASSDPTTGTQETQYF. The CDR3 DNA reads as TGTGCCAGCAGCGATCCGACCACAGGGACCCAAGAGACCCAGTACTTC.

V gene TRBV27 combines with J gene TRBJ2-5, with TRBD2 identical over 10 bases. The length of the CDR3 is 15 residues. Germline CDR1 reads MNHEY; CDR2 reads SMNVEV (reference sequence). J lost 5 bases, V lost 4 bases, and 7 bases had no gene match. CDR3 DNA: TGTGCCAGCAGTTCGCCAGCGGGGGGGCTTGAGACCCAGTACTTC. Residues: CASSSPAGGLETQYF.

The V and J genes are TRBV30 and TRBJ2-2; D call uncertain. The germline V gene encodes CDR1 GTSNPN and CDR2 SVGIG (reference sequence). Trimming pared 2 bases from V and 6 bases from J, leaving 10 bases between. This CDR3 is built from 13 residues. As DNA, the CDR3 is TGTGCCTGGAGTAGTACTGCGGCCGGGGAGCTGTTTTTT. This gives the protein CAWSSTAAGELFF.

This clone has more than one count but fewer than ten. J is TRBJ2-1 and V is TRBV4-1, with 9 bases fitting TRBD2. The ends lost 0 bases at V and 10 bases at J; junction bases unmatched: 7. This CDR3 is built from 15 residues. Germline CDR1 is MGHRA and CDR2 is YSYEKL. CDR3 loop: CASSQDGAGGREQFF. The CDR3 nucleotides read TGCGCCAGCAGCCAAGACGGAGCGGGGGGCCGGGAGCAGTTCTTC.

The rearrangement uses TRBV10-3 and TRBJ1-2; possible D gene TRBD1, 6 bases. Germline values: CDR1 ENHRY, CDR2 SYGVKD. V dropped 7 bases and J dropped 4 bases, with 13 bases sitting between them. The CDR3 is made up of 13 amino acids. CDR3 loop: CAIKDRGFYGYTF. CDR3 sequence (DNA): TGTGCCATCAAAGATAGGGGGTTCTATGGCTACACCTTC.

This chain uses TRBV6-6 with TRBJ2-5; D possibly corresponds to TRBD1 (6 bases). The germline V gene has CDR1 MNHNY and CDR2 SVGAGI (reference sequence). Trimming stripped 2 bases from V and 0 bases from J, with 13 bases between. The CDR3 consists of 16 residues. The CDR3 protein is CASSYSVRDNQETQYF. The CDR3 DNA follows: TGTGCCAGCAGTTACAGTGTCCGGGACAACCAAGAGACCCAGTACTTC.

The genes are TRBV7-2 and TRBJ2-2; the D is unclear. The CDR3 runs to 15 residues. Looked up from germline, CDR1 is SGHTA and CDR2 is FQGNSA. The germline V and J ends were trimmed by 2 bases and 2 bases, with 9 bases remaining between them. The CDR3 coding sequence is TGTGCCAGCAGCTTACAGAGACTCAACACCGGGGAGCTGTTTTTT. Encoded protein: CASSLQRLNTGELFF.

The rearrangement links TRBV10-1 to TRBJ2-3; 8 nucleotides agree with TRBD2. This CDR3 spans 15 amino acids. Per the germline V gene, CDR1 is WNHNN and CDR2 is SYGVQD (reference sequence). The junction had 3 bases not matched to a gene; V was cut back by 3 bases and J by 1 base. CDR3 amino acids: CASSEQTSGTDTQYF. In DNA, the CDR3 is TGCGCCAGCAGTGAACAGACTAGCGGCACAGATACGCAGTATTTT.

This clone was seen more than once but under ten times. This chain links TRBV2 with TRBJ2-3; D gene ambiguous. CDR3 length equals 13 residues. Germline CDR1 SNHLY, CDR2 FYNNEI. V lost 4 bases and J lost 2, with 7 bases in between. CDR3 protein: CASSGPFTDTQYF. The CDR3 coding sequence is TGTGCCAGCAGTGGACCGTTCACAGATACGCAGTATTTT.

The CDR3 reads CAWNRPGNTIYF. Here the CDR3 DNA reads TGTGCCTGGAACAGACCGGGAAACACCATATATTTT. This rearrangement joins TRBV30 to TRBJ1-3, with no clear D. V lost 4 bases and J 4 bases, leaving 8 bases between the germline ends. In germline, CDR1 is GTSNPN, CDR2 SVGIG (reference sequence). The CDR3 is 12 amino acids.

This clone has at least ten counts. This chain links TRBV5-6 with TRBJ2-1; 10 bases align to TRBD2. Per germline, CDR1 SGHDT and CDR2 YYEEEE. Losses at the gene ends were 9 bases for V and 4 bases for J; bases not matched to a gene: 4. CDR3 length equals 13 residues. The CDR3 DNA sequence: TGTGCCACGACTAGCGGGTTATACAATGAGCAGTTCTTC. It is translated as CATTSGLYNEQFF.

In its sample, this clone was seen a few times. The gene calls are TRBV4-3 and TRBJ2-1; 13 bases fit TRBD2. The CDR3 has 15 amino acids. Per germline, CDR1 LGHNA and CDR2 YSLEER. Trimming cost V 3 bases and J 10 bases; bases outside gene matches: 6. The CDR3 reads CASSQGTSGIGEQFF. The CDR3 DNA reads TGCGCCAGCAGCCAGGGGACTAGCGGGATAGGGGAGCAGTTCTTC.

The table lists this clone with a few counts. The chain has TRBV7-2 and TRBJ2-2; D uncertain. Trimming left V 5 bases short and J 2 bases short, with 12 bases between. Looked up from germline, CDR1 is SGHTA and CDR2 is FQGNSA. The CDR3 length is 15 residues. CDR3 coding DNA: TGTGCCAGCAGCGGCGGTGGGTTTAACACCGGGGAGCTGTTTTTT. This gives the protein CASSGGGFNTGELFF.

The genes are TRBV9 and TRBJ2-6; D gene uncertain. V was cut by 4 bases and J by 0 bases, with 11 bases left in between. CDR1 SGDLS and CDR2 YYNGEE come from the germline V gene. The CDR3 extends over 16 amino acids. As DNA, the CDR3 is TGTGCCAGCAGCCTCCAAGGCAACTCTGGGGCCAACGTCCTGACTTTC. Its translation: CASSLQGNSGANVLTF.